This T cell receptor beta chain was identified in a study of Graves' ophthalmopathy and Graves' hyperthyroidism. Findings of the study overall: Ophthalmopathy progression prediction by the model yielded a sensitivity of about 71% and a specificity of 72.22%.

Moderate-to-severe activity, with CAS ≥3, NOSPECS ≥4 and duration under 3 months, characterized the donors with ophthalmopathy. The authors diagnosed from clinical symptoms, serum thyroxine, TRAb, thyroid ultrasound and orbital computed tomography. This clonotype was recorded many times. Its antigen is still unknown. RNA transcripts were the template, and TCR beta CDR3 regions were amplified from them. Second-round multiplex PCR came after a first-round RT-PCR that employed HTBI primers. TCRdb re-called the multiplex PCR reads with MiXCR, one entry per CDR3 protein. This sample has approximately 330,000 distinct CDR3 sequences, with 15% to 20% found just once. With 0 bases removed from V and 1 base from J, the gap between germline ends came to 4 bases. The CDR3 covers 14 residues.

This clonotype was obtained from an adult man with Graves' ophthalmopathy. The rearrangement links TRBV12-3 or TRBV12-4 to TRBJ1-5; D ambiguous. The sequencing sample was made of peripheral blood. The CDR3 region has the DNA TGTGCCAGCAGTTTAGCACTGAGCAATCAGCCCCAGCATTTT. Protein sequence: CASSLALSNQPQHF.